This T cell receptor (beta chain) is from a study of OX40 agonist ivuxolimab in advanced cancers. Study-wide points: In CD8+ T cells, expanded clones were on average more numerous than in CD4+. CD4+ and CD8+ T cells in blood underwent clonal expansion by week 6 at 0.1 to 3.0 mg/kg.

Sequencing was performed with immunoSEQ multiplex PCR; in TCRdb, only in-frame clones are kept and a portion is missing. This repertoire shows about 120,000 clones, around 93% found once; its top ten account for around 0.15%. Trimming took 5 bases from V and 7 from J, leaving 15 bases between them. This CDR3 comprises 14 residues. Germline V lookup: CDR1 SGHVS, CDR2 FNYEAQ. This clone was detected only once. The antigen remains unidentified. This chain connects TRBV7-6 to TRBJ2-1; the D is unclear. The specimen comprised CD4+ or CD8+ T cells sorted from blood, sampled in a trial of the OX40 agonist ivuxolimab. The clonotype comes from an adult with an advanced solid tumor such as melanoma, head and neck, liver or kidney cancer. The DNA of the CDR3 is TGTGCCAGCAGCACGCGACACGGACGGAATGAGCAGTTCTTC. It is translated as CASSTRHGRNEQFF. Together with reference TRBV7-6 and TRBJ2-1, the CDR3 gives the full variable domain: GAGVSQSPRYKVTKRGQDVALRCDPISGHVSLYWYRQALGQGPEFLTYFNYEAQQDKSGLPNDRFSAERPEGSISTLTIQRTEQRDSAMYRCASSTRHGRNEQFFGPGTRLTVL.